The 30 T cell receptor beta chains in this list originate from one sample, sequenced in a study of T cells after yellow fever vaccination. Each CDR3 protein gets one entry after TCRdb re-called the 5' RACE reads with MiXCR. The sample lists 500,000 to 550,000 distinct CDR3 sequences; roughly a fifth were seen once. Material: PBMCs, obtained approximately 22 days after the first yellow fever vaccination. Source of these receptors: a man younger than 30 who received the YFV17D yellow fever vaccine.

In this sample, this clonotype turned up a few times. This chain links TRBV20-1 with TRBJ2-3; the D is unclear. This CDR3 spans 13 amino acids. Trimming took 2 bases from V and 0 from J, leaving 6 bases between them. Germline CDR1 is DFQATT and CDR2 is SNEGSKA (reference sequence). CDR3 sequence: CSARQVSTDTQYF. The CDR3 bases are TGCAGTGCTAGACAAGTCAGCACAGATACGCAGTATTTT.

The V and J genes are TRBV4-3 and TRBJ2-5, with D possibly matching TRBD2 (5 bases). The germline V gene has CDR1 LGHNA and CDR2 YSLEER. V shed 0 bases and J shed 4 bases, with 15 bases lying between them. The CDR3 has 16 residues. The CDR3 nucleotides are TGCGCCAGCAGCCAAGATCGATTCCTAGCAGGAGAGACCCAGTACTTC. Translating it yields CASSQDRFLAGETQYF.

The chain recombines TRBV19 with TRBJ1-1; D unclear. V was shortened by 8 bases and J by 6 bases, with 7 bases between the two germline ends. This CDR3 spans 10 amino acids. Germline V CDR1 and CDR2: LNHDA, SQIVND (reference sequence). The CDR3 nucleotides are TGTGCCAGTGGACCGGCTGAAGCTTTCTTT. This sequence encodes CASGPAEAFF.

This CDR3 reads CAISPGGGRAETQYF. The CDR3 DNA sequence: TGTGCCATCAGCCCGGGGGGCGGGAGGGCAGAGACCCAGTACTTC. The chain combines TRBV10-3 with TRBJ2-5, with 9 bases fitting TRBD2. This CDR3 comprises 15 residues. Germline CDR1 is ENHRY and CDR2 is SYGVKD. The V segment lost 6 bases and the J segment 4 bases; nucleotides outside the gene matches: 9.

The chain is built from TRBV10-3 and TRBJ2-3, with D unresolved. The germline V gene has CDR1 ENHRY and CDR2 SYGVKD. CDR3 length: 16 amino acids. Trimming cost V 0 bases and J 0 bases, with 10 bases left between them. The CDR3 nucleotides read TGTGCCATCAGTGAGTCGAGAGCGAGTAGCACAGATACGCAGTATTTT. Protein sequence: CAISESRASSTDTQYF.

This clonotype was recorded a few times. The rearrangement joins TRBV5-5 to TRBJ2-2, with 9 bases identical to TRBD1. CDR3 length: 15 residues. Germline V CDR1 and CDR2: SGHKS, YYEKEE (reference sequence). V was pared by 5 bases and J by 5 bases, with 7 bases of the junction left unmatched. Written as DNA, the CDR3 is TGTGCCAGCAGTTTAGACAGGGGGGATACCGGGGAGCTGTTTTTT. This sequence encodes CASSLDRGDTGELFF.

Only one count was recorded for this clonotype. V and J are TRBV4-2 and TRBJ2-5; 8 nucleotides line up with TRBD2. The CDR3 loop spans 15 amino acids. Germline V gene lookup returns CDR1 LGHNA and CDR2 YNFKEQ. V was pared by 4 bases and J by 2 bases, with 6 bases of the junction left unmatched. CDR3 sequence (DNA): TGTGCCAGCAGCCTCTTCGGGACTAGTCAAGAGACCCAGTACTTC. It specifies CASSLFGTSQETQYF.

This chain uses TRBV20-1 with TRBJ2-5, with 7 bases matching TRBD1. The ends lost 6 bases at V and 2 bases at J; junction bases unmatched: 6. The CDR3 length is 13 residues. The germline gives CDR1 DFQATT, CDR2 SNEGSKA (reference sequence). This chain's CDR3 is CSAASQGQETQYF. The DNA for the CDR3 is TGCAGTGCCGCCTCACAGGGGCAAGAGACCCAGTACTTC.

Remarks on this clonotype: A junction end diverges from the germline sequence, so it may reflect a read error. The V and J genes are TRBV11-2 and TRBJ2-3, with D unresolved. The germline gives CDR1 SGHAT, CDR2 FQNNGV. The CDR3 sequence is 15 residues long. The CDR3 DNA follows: TGTGCCAGCAGCTTAGATGGGTGGGGAACAGATTCGCAGTATTTT. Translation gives CASSLDGWGTDSQYF. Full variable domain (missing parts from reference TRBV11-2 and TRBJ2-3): EAGVAQSPRYKIIEKRQSVAFWCNPISGHATLYWYQQILGQGPKLLIQFQNNGVVDDSQLPKDRFSAERLKGVDSTLKIQPAKLEDSAVYLCASSLDGWGTDSQYFGPGTRLTVL.

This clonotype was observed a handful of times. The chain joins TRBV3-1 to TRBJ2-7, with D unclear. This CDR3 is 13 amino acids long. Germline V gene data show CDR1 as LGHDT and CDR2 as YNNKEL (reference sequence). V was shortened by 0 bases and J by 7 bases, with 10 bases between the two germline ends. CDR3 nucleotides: TGTGCCAGCAGCCAAGAGTCCACCTGGGAGCAGTACTTC. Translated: CASSQESTWEQYF.

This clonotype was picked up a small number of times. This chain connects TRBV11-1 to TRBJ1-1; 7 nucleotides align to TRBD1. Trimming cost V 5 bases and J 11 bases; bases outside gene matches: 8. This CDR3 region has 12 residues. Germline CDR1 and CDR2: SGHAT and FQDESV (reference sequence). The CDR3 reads CASSPDRAGAFF. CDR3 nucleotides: TGTGCCAGCAGCCCCGACAGGGCGGGGGCTTTCTTT.

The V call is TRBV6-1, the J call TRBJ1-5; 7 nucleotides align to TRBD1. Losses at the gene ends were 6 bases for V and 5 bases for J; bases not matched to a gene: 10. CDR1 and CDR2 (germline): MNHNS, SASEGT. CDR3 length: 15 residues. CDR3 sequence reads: CASSITRDSYQPQHF. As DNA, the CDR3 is TGTGCCAGCAGCATTACGAGGGACAGCTATCAGCCCCAGCATTTT.

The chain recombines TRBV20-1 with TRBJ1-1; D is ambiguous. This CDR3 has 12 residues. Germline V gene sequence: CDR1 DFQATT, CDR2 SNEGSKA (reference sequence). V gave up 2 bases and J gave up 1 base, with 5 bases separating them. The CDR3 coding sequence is TGCAGTGCTAGAATACAGAACACTGAAGCTTTCTTT. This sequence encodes CSARIQNTEAFF.

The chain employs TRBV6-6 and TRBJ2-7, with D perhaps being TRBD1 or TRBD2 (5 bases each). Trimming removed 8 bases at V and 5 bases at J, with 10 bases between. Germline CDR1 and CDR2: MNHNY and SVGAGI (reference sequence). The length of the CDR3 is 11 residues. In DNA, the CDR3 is TGTGCCAGCGAGGGGAACAACGAGCAGTACTTC. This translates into CASEGNNEQYF.

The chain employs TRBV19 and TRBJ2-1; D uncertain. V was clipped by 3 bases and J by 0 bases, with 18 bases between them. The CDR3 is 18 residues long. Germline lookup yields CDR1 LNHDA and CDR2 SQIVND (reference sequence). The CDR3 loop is CASSIKSVGISSYNEQFF. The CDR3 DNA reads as TGTGCCAGTAGTATTAAGTCGGTGGGGATTAGCTCCTACAATGAGCAGTTCTTC.

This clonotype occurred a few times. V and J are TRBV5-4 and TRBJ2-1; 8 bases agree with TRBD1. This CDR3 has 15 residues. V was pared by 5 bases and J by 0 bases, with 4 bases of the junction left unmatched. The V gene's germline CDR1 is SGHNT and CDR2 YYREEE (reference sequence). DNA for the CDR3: TGTGCCAGCAGACCGGACAGGGCCTCCTACAATGAGCAGTTCTTC. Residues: CASRPDRASYNEQFF.

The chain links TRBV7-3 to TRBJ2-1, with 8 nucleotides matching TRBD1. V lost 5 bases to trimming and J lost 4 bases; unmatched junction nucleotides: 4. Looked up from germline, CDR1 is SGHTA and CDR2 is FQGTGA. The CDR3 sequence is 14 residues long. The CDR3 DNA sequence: TGTGCCAGCAGCCAGGGGACAGGTTACAATGAGCAGTTCTTC. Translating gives CASSQGTGYNEQFF.

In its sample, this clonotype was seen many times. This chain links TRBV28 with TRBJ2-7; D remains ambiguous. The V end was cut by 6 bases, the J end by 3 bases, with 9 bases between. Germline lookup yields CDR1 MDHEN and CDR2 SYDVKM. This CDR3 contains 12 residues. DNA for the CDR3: TGTGCCAGCAGGAACCACCGCTACGAGCAGTACTTC. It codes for CASRNHRYEQYF.

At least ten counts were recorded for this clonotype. The CDR3 reads CASSPAVLSENEQYF. The CDR3 nucleotides read TGCGCCAGCAGCCCTGCGGTTCTCTCGGAGAACGAGCAGTACTTC. J is TRBJ2-7 and V is TRBV5-1, with D uncertain. Germline V CDR1 and CDR2: SGHRS, YFSETQ. Trimming cost V 4 bases and J 5 bases, with 19 bases left between them. The CDR3 is made up of 15 amino acids. Full variable domain (rest looked up from reference TRBV5-1 and TRBJ2-7): KAGVTQTPRYLIKTRGQQVTLSCSPISGHRSVSWYQQTPGQGLQFLFEYFSETQRNKGNFPGRFSGRQFSNSRSEMNVSTLELGDSALYLCASSPAVLSENEQYFGPGTRLTVT.

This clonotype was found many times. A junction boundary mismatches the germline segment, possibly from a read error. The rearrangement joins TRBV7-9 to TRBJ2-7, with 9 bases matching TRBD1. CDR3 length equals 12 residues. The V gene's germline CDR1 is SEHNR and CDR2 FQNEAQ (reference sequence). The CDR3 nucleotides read TGTGCCAGCAGCGCAACAGGGGGCGCACGGGACTTC. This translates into CASSATGGARDF.

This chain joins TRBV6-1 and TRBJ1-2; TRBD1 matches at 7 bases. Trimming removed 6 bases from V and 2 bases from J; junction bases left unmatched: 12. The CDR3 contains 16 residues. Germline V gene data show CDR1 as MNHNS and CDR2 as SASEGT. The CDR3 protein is CASSSLTGEGNYGYTF. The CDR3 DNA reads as TGTGCCAGCAGCTCACTAACAGGGGAAGGGAACTATGGCTACACCTTC.

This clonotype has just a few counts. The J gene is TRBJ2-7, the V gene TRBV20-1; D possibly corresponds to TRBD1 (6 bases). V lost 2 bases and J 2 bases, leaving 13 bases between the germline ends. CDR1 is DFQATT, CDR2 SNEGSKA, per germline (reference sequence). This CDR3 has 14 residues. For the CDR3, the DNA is TGCAGTGCTAGACCAACGGGACAAGCCTACGAGCAGTACTTC. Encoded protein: CSARPTGQAYEQYF.

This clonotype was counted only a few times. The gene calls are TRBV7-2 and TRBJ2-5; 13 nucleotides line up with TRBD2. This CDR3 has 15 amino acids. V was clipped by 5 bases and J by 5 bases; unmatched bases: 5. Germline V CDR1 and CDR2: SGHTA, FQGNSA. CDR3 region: CASSIGTSGDETQYF. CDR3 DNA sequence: TGTGCCAGCAGCATCGGGACTAGCGGGGATGAGACCCAGTACTTC.

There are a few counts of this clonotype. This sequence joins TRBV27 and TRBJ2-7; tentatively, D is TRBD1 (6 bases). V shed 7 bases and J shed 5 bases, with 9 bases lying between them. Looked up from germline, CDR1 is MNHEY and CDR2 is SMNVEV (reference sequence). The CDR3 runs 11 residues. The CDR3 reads CASNTGNEQYF. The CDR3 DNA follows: TGTGCCAGCAACACAGGGAACGAGCAGTACTTC.

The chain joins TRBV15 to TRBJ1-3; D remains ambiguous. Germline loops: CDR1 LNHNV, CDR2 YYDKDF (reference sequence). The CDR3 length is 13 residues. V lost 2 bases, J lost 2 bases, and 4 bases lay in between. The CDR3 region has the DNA TGTGCCACCAGCAGATTAACTGGAAACACCATATATTTT. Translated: CATSRLTGNTIYF.

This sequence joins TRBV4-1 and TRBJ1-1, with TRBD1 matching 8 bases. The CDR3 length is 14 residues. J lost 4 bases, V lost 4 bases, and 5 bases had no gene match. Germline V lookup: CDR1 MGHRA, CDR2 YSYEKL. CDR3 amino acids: CASSRLDRVTEAFF. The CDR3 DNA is TGCGCCAGCAGCCGATTGGACAGGGTCACTGAAGCTTTCTTT.

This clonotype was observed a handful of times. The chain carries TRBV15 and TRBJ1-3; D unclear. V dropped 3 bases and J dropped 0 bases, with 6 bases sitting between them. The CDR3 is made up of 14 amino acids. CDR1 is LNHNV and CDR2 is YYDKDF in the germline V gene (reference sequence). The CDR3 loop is CATSSRDSGNTIYF. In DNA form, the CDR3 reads TGTGCCACCAGCAGTCGGGACTCTGGAAACACCATATATTTT.

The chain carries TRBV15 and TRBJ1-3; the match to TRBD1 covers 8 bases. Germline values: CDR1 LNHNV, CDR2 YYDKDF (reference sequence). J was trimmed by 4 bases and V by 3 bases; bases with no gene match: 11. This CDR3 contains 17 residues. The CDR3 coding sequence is TGTGCCACCAGCAGTTCCCCCGGACAGGGTGAAGGAAACACCATATATTTT. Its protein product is CATSSSPGQGEGNTIYF. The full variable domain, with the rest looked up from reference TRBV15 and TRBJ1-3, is DAMVIQNPRYQVTQFGKPVTLSCSQTLNHNVMYWYQQKSSQAPKLLFHYYDKDFNNEADTPDNFQSRRPNTSFCFLDIRSPGLGDTAMYLCATSSSPGQGEGNTIYFGEGSWLTVV.

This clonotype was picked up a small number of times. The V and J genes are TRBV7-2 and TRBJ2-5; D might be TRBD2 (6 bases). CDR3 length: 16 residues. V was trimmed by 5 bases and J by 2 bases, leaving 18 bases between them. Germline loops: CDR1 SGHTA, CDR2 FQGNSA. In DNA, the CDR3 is TGTGCCAGCAGCCTACAAGGGCCAGGGAGGCAAGAGACCCAGTACTTC. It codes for CASSLQGPGRQETQYF.

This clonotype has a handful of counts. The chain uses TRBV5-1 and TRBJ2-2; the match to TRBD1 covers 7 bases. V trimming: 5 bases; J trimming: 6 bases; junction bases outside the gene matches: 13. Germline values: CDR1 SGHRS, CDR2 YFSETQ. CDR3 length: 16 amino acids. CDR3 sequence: CASSPKTTGEAGELFF. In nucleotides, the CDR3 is TGCGCCAGCAGTCCGAAGACCACAGGGGAAGCCGGGGAGCTGTTTTTT.